This TCR beta chain was recovered during a study of shared clonotypes between healthy human individuals. Turning to this clone: Its target is not known.

The study's findings and limits: Clonotypes shared by all four donors outscored non-shared clonotypes in generation probability. Donor clonotype sharing was expected to depend on sequencing depth. Some naive CD4 clonotypes, roughly 5%, turned up in common across four donors.

CDR1 WNHNN and CDR2 SYGVQD come from the germline V gene (reference sequence). V lost 8 bases to trimming and J lost 5 bases; unmatched junction nucleotides: 9. The length of the CDR3 is 14 residues. TCRdb's copy holds only in-frame clones and misses some; the assay was immunoSEQ multiplex PCR. This table has roughly 1,000,000 clones, about four fifths appearing once. Material: memory CD4+ T cells from PBMCs. The subset was: CD45RA-negative fraction. The rearrangement uses TRBV10-1 and TRBJ2-3; 8 bases match TRBD1. This TCR came from a man younger than 35 in good health. Some clones in this sample may be carry-over from other donors' samples. Here the CDR3 reads CASSSGGGLDTQYF. DNA for the CDR3: TGCGCCAGCTCCTCAGGGGGCGGATTAGATACGCAGTATTTT.